This T cell receptor beta chain came from a study of cytomegalovirus exposure and HLA in healthy donors. Each donor's status was that of a healthy bone marrow donor. Study-wide points: An analysis that was carried out later associated 15,000 to 20,000 TCR beta sequences with HLA alleles at 0.05 false discovery rate.

Germline CDR1 is SGHNT and CDR2 is YENEEA. The V and J ends lost 5 bases and 5 bases, in that order; junction bases with no gene match: 11. The CDR3 is 18 residues long. The PCR contained 60 Vbeta and 13 Jbeta primers. As processed by the authors: There were about 88 million unique TCR beta chains by a later count, and approximately 11 million of them were shared. TCRdb's copy holds only in-frame clones and misses some; the assay was immunoSEQ multiplex PCR. V and J calls plus clone size are reproduced from that table; the DNA served to infer D and trimming. The sample holds 250,000 to 350,000 clones, around 66% seen once. As regards this clone: Antigen specificity is unknown.

The source is a female donor in good health and CMV-seronegative. Sequenced: PBMCs. The chain links TRBV11-3 to TRBJ2-2; TRBD2 matches 13 bases. This CDR3 reads CASSRAGLAGAWTGELFF. CDR3 coding DNA: TGTGCCAGCAGCCGGGCAGGACTAGCGGGAGCATGGACCGGGGAGCTGTTTTTT.